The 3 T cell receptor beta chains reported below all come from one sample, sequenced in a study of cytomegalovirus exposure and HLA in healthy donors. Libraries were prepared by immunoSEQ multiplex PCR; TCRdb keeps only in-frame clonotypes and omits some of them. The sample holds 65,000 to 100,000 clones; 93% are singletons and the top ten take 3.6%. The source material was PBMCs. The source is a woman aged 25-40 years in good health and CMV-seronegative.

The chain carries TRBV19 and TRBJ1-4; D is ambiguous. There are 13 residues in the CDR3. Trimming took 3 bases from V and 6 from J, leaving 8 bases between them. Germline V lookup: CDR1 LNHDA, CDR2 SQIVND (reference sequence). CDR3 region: CASSIDTYEKLFF. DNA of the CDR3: TGTGCCAGTAGTATCGACACCTATGAAAAACTGTTTTTT. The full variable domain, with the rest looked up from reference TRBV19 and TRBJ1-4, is DGGITQSPKYLFRKEGQNVTLSCEQNLNHDAMYWYRQDPGQGLRLIYYSQIVNDFQKGDIAEGYSVSREKKESFPLTVTSAQKNPTAFYLCASSIDTYEKLFFGSGTQLSVL.

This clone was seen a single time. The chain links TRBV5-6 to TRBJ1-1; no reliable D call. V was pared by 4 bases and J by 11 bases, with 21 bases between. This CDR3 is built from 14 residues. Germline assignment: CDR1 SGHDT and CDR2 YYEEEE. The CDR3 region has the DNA TGTGCCAGCAGCCGCAGAGGATACGACGTAGAGGCTTTCTTT. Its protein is CASSRRGYDVEAFF.

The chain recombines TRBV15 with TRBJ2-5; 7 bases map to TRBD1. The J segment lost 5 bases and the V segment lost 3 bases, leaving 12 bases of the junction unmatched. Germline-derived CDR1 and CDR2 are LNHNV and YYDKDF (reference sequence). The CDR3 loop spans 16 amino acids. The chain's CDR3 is CATSRGAQGRRETQYF. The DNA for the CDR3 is TGTGCCACCAGCAGGGGGGCACAGGGGCGGCGGGAGACCCAGTACTTC. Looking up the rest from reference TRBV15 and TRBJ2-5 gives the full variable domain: DAMVIQNPRYQVTQFGKPVTLSCSQTLNHNVMYWYQQKSSQAPKLLFHYYDKDFNNEADTPDNFQSRRPNTSFCFLDIRSPGLGDTAMYLCATSRGAQGRRETQYFGPGTRLLVL.